A selection of T cell receptor beta chains follows, all from one sample in a study of cytomegalovirus exposure and HLA in healthy donors. TCRdb's copy holds only in-frame clones and misses some; the assay was immunoSEQ multiplex PCR. The sample shows roughly 140,000 clones, 76% of them seen only once. Source material: PBMCs. These receptors were collected from a man in his late teens or twenties in good health and CMV-seronegative. Each CDR3 is given with its conserved first and last residue. The D gene is left open where the match is weak. Size is stated for part of the rows, as once, few or many counts, or as a class when the clone is expanded.

V,D,size,J,DNA,CDR3
TRBV7-9,.,.,TRBJ2-5,TGTGCCAGCCGTCGGTCGTACCAAGAGACCCAGTACTTC,CASRRSYQETQYF
TRBV6-1,.,.,TRBJ2-3,TGTGCCAGCAGTGAAGCTGAGAGGGCCATGCGAGATACGCAGTATTTT,CASSEAERAMRDTQYF
TRBV4-2,TRBD1,once,TRBJ1-2,TGTGCCAGCAGCCAAGATCTTGGGACAGAAGAATACTATGGCTACACCTTC,CASSQDLGTEEYYGYTF
TRBV7-2,.,.,TRBJ2-1,TGTGCCAGCAGCCCAATCAGCTACAATGAGCAGTTCTTC,CASSPISYNEQFF
TRBV6-4,.,few,TRBJ1-6,TGTGCCAGCAGTGACTCGAGGACAAGGACAGTGCCCCCTAATTCACCCCTCCACTTT,CASSDSRTRTVPPNSPLHF
TRBV6-4,TRBD2,few,TRBJ2-1,TGTGCCAGCAGTCCTACCTACGCGGGAGAGTCGGATGAGCAGTTCTTC,CASSPTYAGESDEQFF
TRBV18,.,.,TRBJ2-7,TGTGCCAGCTCACCAACTCGGGGGGCGCGTGAGCAGTACTTC,CASSPTRGAREQYF
TRBV14,TRBD1,.,TRBJ1-6,TGTGCCAGCAGCCAGGACAGGGGGCCCCTCTCACCCCTCCACTTT,CASSQDRGPLSPLHF
TRBV6-1,TRBD1,.,TRBJ2-3,TGTGCCAGCAAGGACAGGGTAGGAGATACGCAGTATTTT,CASKDRVGDTQYF
TRBV12-5,TRBD2,few,TRBJ2-2,TGTGCTAGTGGTCAAATACGGAGCGGGGTTACCGGGGAGCTGTTTTTT,CASGQIRSGVTGELFF
TRBV5-6,TRBD2,.,TRBJ2-7,TGTGCCAGCAGCGTAGCGGGACGGGAGCAGTACTTC,CASSVAGREQYF
TRBV25-1,TRBD2,.,TRBJ2-3,TGTGCCAGCAGTGATGGGTGGCGGGAGGGCCGCGATACGCAGTATTTT,CASSDGWREGRDTQYF
TRBV19,.,once,TRBJ2-7,TGTGCCAGTAGTATAGGGTCTCGGTTCTACGAGCAGTACTTC,CASSIGSRFYEQYF
TRBV11-3,TRBD1,few,TRBJ2-7,TGTGCCAGCAGCCTGCGGGACAGGGGCCGACAAGAGCAGTACTTC,CASSLRDRGRQEQYF
TRBV6-5,.,.,TRBJ1-1,TGTGCCAGCAGTTACTCGATGCTTAGAACTGAAGCTTTCTTT,CASSYSMLRTEAFF
TRBV5-4,TRBD2,once,TRBJ2-7,TGTGCCAGCAGCACCGGGACTAGCGCGTACTACGAGCAGTACTTC,CASSTGTSAYYEQYF
TRBV29-1,.,.,TRBJ2-7,TGCAGCGCAAGCCGCCAGGGTTCGTCCTACGAGCAGTACTTC,CSASRQGSSYEQYF
TRBV5-6,TRBD1,few,TRBJ2-7,TGTGCCAGCAGCGAACTCTGGACGGGACAGGGAATCGAAGAGCAGTACTTC,CASSELWTGQGIEEQYF
TRBV4-2,.,once,TRBJ1-3,TGTGCCAGCAGCCAAGTACCAGGGGAAAGAAACACCATATATTTT,CASSQVPGERNTIYF
TRBV5-6,.,.,TRBJ1-1,TGTGCCAGCAGCTTGTGGGGAGGGGGGGTAACTGAAGCTTTCTTT,CASSLWGGGVTEAFF
TRBV7-9,.,.,TRBJ1-1,TGTGCCAGCAGCTTAGTCGGGGATTCGGCAGCTTTCTTT,CASSLVGDSAAFF
TRBV6-5,.,.,TRBJ2-3,TGTGCCAGCAGTTACCCGAAACTGACTAGCACAGATACGCAGTATTTT,CASSYPKLTSTDTQYF
TRBV11-2,.,.,TRBJ2-2,TGTGCCAGCAGCCACAAGGGGCTCGGCACCGGGGAGCTGTTTTTT,CASSHKGLGTGELFF
TRBV29-1,.,.,TRBJ1-1,TGCAGCGTGGGGGGGCAGGTCACTGAAGCTTTCTTT,CSVGGQVTEAFF
TRBV6-5,.,.,TRBJ2-7,TGTGCCAGCAGTTACAGACAGTCCCTCTCCTACGAGCAGTACTTC,CASSYRQSLSYEQYF
TRBV20-1,.,.,TRBJ1-1,TGCAGTGCTAGCTTCAGGGGTGAAGCTTTCTTT,CSASFRGEAFF
TRBV5-1,TRBD1,.,TRBJ2-7,TGCGCCAGCAGCGCCGGGACAGGTCATTACGAGCAGTACTTC,CASSAGTGHYEQYF